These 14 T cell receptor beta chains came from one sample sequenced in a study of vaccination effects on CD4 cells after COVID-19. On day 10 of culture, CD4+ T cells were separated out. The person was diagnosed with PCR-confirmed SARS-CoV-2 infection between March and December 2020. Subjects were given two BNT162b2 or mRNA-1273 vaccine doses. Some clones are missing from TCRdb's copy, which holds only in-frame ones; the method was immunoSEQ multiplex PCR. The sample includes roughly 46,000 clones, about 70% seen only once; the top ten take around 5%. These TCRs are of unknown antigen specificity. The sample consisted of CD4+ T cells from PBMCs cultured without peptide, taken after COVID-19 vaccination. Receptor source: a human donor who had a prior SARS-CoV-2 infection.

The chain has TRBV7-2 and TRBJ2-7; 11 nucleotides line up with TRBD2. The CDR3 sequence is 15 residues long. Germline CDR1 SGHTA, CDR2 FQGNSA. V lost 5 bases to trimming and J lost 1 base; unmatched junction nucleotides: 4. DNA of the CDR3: TGTGCCAGCAGCCCGACTAGCGGGGTATCCTACGAGCAGTACTTC. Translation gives CASSPTSGVSYEQYF.

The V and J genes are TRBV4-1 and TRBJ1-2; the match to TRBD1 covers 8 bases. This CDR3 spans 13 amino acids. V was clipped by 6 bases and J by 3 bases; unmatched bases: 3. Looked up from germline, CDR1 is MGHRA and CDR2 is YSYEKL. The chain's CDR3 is CASRSTGDYGYTF. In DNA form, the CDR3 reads TGCGCCAGCAGATCGACAGGGGACTATGGCTACACCTTC.

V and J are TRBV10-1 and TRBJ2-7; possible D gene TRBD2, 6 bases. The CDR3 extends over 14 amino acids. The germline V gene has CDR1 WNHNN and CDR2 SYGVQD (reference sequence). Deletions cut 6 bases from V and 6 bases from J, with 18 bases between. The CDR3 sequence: CASRAGYLGTEQYF. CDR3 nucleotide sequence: TGCGCCAGCAGGGCGGGATATTTGGGTACCGAGCAGTACTTC.

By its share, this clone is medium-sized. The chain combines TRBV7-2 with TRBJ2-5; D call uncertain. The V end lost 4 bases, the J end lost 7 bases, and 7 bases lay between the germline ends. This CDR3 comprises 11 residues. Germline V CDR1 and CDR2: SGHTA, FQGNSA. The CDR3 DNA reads TGTGCCAGCAGCTCGGGTGGGACCCAGTACTTC. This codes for CASSSGGTQYF.

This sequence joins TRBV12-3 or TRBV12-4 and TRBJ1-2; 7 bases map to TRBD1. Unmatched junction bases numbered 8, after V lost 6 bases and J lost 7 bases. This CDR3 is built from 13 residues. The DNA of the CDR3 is TGTGCCAGCAGACCACAGGGGAGTGGTGGCTACACCTTC. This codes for CASRPQGSGGYTF.

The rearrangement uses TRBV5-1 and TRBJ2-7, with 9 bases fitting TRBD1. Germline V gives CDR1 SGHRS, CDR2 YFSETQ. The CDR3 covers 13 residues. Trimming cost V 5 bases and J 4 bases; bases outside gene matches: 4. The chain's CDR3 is CASSTGTGYEQYF. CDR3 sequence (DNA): TGCGCCAGCAGTACCGGGACAGGGTACGAGCAGTACTTC.

CDR3 in amino acids: CASSSSPETQYF. CDR3 DNA sequence: TGTGCCAGCAGCAGTAGCCCAGAGACCCAGTACTTC. The V call is TRBV2, the J call TRBJ2-5; D is undetermined. The V end lost 6 bases, the J end lost 4 bases, and 9 bases lay between the germline ends. From germline, CDR1 is SNHLY and CDR2 FYNNEI. The CDR3 is 12 amino acids.

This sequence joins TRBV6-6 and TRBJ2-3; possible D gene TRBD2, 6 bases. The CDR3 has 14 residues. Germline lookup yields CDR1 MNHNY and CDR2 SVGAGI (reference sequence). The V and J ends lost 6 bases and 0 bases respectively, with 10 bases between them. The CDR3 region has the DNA TGTGCCAGCAGCCCTAGCGCGAGCACAGATACGCAGTATTTT. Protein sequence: CASSPSASTDTQYF.

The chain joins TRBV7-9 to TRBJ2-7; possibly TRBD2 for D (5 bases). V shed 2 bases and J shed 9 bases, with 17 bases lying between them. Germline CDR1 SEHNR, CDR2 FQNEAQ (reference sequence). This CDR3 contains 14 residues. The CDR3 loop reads CASSLIESSSGQYF. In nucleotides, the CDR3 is TGTGCCAGCAGCTTAATAGAGAGTTCCAGCGGGCAGTACTTC.

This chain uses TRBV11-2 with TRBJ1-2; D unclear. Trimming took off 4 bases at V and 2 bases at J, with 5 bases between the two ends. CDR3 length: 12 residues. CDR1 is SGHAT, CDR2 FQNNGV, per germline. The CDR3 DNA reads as TGTGCCAGCAGCTACCGGAACTATGGCTACACCTTC. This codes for CASSYRNYGYTF.

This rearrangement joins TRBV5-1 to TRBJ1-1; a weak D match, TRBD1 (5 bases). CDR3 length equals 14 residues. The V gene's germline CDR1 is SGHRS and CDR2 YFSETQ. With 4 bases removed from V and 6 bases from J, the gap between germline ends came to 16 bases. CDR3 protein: CASSTGTLGAEAFF. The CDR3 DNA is TGCGCCAGCAGCACCGGGACCCTGGGTGCTGAAGCTTTCTTT.

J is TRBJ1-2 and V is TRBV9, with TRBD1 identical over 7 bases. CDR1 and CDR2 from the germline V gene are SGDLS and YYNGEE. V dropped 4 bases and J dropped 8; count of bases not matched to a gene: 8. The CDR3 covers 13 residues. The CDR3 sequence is CASSNRGLGGYTF. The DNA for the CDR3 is TGTGCCAGCAGCAATAGGGGGCTTGGGGGCTACACCTTC.

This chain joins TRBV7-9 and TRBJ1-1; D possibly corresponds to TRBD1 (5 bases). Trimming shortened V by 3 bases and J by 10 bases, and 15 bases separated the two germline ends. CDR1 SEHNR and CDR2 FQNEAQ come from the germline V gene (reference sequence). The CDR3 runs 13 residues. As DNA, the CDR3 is TGTGCCAGCAGCTTTGGGCAGGGTATGCTAGCTTTCTTT. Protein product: CASSFGQGMLAFF.

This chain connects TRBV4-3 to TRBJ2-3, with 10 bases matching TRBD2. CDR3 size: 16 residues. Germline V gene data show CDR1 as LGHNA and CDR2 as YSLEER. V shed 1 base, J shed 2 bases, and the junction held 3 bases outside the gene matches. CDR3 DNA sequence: TGCGCCAGCAGCCAAGGGGGACTAGCGTTCACAGATACGCAGTATTTT. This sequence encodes CASSQGGLAFTDTQYF.